This T cell receptor beta chain derives from a study of CD8 T cells in Susac syndrome. Regarding this clonotype: Its antigen remains unidentified.

The CDR3 covers 16 residues. Per the germline V gene, CDR1 is SNHLY and CDR2 is FYNNEI. V lost 5 bases and J lost 1; bases outside the gene matches: 8. As controls, healthy donors matched for age and sex were used. Findings and caveats of the study: The relatively small number of individuals in the TCR sequencing and HLA analysis was acknowledged by the study.

Reverse transcription of roughly 0.5 to 1 ug RNA used random hexamers. TCRdb analysed the immunoSEQ multiplex PCR reads with MiXCR anew, one entry per CDR3 protein. The sample comprises around 190,000 distinct CDR3 sequences, about 95% of which are singletons, and about 0.1% rests with the top ten. The sample was CD4+ T cells from PBMCs. This chain joins TRBV2 and TRBJ2-3; 8 bases match TRBD2. The clonotype was recovered from a human donor in good health. CDR3 protein: CASSSGSTTGTDTQYF. CDR3 bases: TGTGCCAGCAGTAGCGGGAGTACGACAGGCACAGATACGCAGTATTTT. Looking up the rest from reference TRBV2 and TRBJ2-3 gives the full variable domain: EPEVTQTPSHQVTQMGQEVILRCVPISNHLYFYWYRQILGQKVEFLVSFYNNEISEKSEIFDDQFSVERPDGSNFTLKIRSTKLEDSAMYFCASSSGSTTGTDTQYFGPGTRLTVL.